This T cell receptor (beta chain) was captured by sequencing in a study of early T cells in non-severe SARS-CoV-2 infection. Unique molecular identifiers (one per individual cDNA molecule) were attached. TCRdb recomputed calls from the 5' RACE reads with MiXCR, one row per CDR3 protein. The table includes 43,000 or so distinct CDR3 sequences, roughly 4% detected once. This clonotype was observed a few times. Germline V gene sequence: CDR1 KGHSH, CDR2 LQKENI. CDR3 size: 13 residues. V was trimmed by 2 bases and J by 6 bases, leaving 8 bases between them. The chain has TRBV18 and TRBJ1-5; maybe TRBD1 (6 bases). The source is an adult who was a healthcare worker with PCR-confirmed SARS-CoV-2 infection or an uninfected control (not recorded which). Sequenced material: whole blood. The CDR3 protein is CASSPTGFQPQHF. The CDR3 DNA follows: TGTGCCAGCTCACCAACAGGGTTTCAGCCCCAGCATTTT.